This entry features one T cell receptor beta chain sequence. This entry is derived from a study of response to subunit inactivated influenza vaccine. TCRdb re-derived calls from the RT-PCR reads in MiXCR, one entry per CDR3 protein. Of 800,000 or so distinct CDR3 sequences in the sample, approximately 22% are singletons; the top ten hold roughly 10%. V was trimmed by 1 base and J by 4 bases, leaving 5 bases between them. The CDR3 has 13 residues. Germline CDR1 reads SGHDT; CDR2 reads YYEEEE. The input for sequencing was PBMCs from blood, taken more than 4 days after vaccination. The source is a man between 45 and 60 years old who received an inactivated influenza vaccine. The chain couples TRBV5-6 to TRBJ1-4; D not certain. The CDR3: CASSLFRNEKLFF. CDR3 coding DNA: TGTGCCAGCAGCTTGTTCCGTAATGAAAAACTGTTTTTT. The full variable domain, completed using reference TRBV5-6 and TRBJ1-4, is DAGVTQSPTHLIKTRGQQVTLRCSPKSGHDTVSWYQQALGQGPQFIFQYYEEEERQRGNFPDRFSGHQFPNYSSELNVNALLLGDSALYLCASSLFRNEKLFFGSGTQLSVL.